This passage covers 10 T cell receptor beta chains from one sample sequenced in a study of human T cells and chemical hapten exposure. The library attached unique molecular identifiers to individual cDNA molecules. MiXCR was run by TCRdb on the reads, yielding one entry per CDR3 protein. The data hold fewer than 150,000 distinct CDR3 sequences, with 8% to 9.5% observed a single time. Unfractionated whole blood yielded the extracted total RNA. The sample taken for sequencing was whole blood. These receptors were taken from a human donor in good health. Some clones in this sample may be carry-over from other donors' samples.

V usage is TRBV3-1 and J usage is TRBJ1-2; the D is unclear. V was cut by 0 bases and J by 0 bases, with 8 bases left in between. The V gene's germline CDR1 is LGHDT and CDR2 YNNKEL (reference sequence). This CDR3 region has 15 residues. In DNA form, the CDR3 reads TGTGCCAGCAGCCAAGATCAGCGGGCTAACTATGGCTACACCTTC. Amino acid sequence: CASSQDQRANYGYTF.

In its sample, this clonotype was seen a few times. This chain links TRBV27 with TRBJ2-7, with 9 nucleotides matching TRBD2. Germline CDR1 MNHEY, CDR2 SMNVEV (reference sequence). The CDR3 has 14 residues. With 2 bases clipped from V and 5 bases from J, the junction kept 4 bases outside the gene matches. The CDR3 protein is CASSLRGRADEQYF. The CDR3 nucleotides are TGTGCCAGCAGTTTACGCGGGAGGGCCGACGAGCAGTACTTC.

This clonotype was recorded a few times. The chain recombines TRBV11-2 with TRBJ2-2; 7 bases map to TRBD1. Losses at the gene ends were 4 bases for V and 8 bases for J; bases not matched to a gene: 10. This CDR3 region has 15 residues. The germline CDR1 and CDR2 sequences are SGHAT and FQNNGV. This CDR3 reads CASSYRTGLGGELFF. CDR3 in DNA: TGTGCCAGCAGCTACCGGACAGGTTTGGGAGGGGAGCTGTTTTTT.

The rearrangement links TRBV20-1 to TRBJ2-1, with 9 bases that match TRBD2. V shed 5 bases and J 10 bases; nucleotides not matched to a gene: 18. The CDR3 consists of 16 residues. The V gene's germline CDR1 is DFQATT and CDR2 SNEGSKA (reference sequence). The CDR3: CSASRGVAGGPGEQFF. The CDR3 DNA reads as TGCAGTGCTTCCCGAGGGGTTGCGGGAGGGCCCGGGGAGCAGTTCTTC.

The chain recombines TRBV6-2 or TRBV6-3 with TRBJ2-1; 13 nucleotides agree with TRBD2. J was trimmed by 4 bases and V by 6 bases; bases with no gene match: 3. The CDR3 consists of 15 residues. The germline CDR1 and CDR2 sequences are MNHEY and SVGEGT. The CDR3 here is CASRGLAGIYNEQFF. CDR3 nucleotide sequence: TGTGCCAGCAGGGGACTAGCGGGGATTTACAATGAGCAGTTCTTC.

Regarding this clonotype: Just one base apart from a much larger clone, this may be a read error. The chain employs TRBV29-1 and TRBJ1-2; no clear D. CDR3 length equals 14 residues. The germline V gene encodes CDR1 SQVTM and CDR2 ANQGSEA. The ends were cut back, 2 bases at V and 8 bases at J, with 18 bases in the middle. CDR3 nucleotide sequence: TGCAGCGTTGAATATCCCCTGTCCCGTTGGGGCTACACCTTC. Protein product: CSVEYPLSRWGYTF.

This clonotype was observed a few times. The chain has TRBV6-2 or TRBV6-3 and TRBJ1-5; TRBD1 might be the D (5 bases). The CDR3 runs to 14 residues. Trimming pared 6 bases from V and 0 bases from J, leaving 9 bases between. CDR1 MNHEY and CDR2 SVGEGT come from the germline V gene. The DNA for the CDR3 is TGTGCCAGCAGCATTGGGGCTAGCAATCAGCCCCAGCATTTT. Amino acid sequence: CASSIGASNQPQHF.

Ten or more counts support this clonotype. The V gene is TRBV9, the J gene TRBJ2-7; D gene unclear. The V end was cut by 0 bases, the J end by 0 bases, with 7 bases between. CDR1 SGDLS and CDR2 YYNGEE come from the germline V gene. The CDR3 loop spans 14 amino acids. CDR3 region: CASSVEESSYEQYF. CDR3 DNA: TGTGCCAGCAGCGTAGAGGAGAGCTCCTACGAGCAGTACTTC. The full variable domain, rest sourced from reference TRBV9 and TRBJ2-7, is DSGVTQTPKHLITATGQRVTLRCSPRSGDLSVYWYQQSLDQGLQFLIQYYNGEERAKGNILERFSAQQFPDLHSELNLSSLELGDSALYFCASSVEESSYEQYFGPGTRLTVT.

This clonotype has only a few counts. This sequence joins TRBV29-1 and TRBJ2-5, with D possibly TRBD1 on 7 matching bases. In germline, CDR1 is SQVTM, CDR2 ANQGSEA. This CDR3 is 13 amino acids long. The V end was cut by 8 bases, the J end by 4 bases, with 17 bases between. The CDR3 protein is CSLVAGGGETQYF. The DNA of the CDR3 is TGCAGCCTCGTGGCAGGGGGAGGAGAGACCCAGTACTTC.

The chain carries TRBV10-3 and TRBJ2-3; D is uncertain. Germline assignment: CDR1 ENHRY and CDR2 SYGVKD. V lost 6 bases and J 2 bases, leaving 9 bases between the germline ends. CDR3 size: 13 residues. CDR3 sequence: CAISRFDTDTQYF. CDR3 coding DNA: TGTGCCATCAGCCGGTTTGACACAGATACGCAGTATTTT.